A selection of T cell receptor beta chains follows, all from one sample in a study of long-term antiretroviral therapy in people with HIV. Here immunoSEQ multiplex PCR was the method, and the copy in TCRdb shows in-frame clones only, minus some. The data show more than 20,000 clones, around 85% seen once. Here the sequenced sample was unsorted PBMCs, taken 2.3 years after starting antiretroviral therapy. The receptor source for this set is a man aged 40-49 years with HIV. Each CDR3 is given with its conserved first and last residue. Clone size is given for some rows only: seen once, a few or many times, or a class if the clone is expanded.

.,TRBJ1-1,TRBV2,CASTQTGQGNTEAFF
medium-sized,TRBJ1-1,TRBV5-6,CASSSGGNPEAFF
.,TRBJ1-5,TRBV27,CASSLSHNQPQHF
.,TRBJ2-5,TRBV10-3,CAISEWTGGNQETQYF
.,TRBJ2-7,TRBV6-1,CASSLQGANYEQYF
.,TRBJ1-4,TRBV11-3,CASSLKREGTEGPTNEKLFF
.,TRBJ1-1,TRBV6-5,CASSYSEGNTEAFF
.,TRBJ1-5,TRBV2,CASSVNRVASNQPQHF
.,TRBJ2-3,TRBV4-1,CASSPALWDRVTDTQYF
.,TRBJ1-2,TRBV2,CASSKQGAYGYTF
.,TRBJ1-2,TRBV7-9,CASSPGGPNYGYTF
.,TRBJ1-1,TRBV5-1,CASSLEVGWEAFF
.,TRBJ2-3,TRBV10-3,CAISSDTDTQYF
.,TRBJ1-2,TRBV2,CATRTGNGYTF
.,.,TRBV29-1,CSVIKGTGVYEQYF
.,TRBJ1-5,TRBV19,CASSPPGGVGYQPQHF
.,TRBJ1-3,TRBV11-2,CASSFASGNTIYF
.,TRBJ2-3,TRBV2,CASNLAFTLGDTQYF
.,TRBJ2-3,TRBV7-9,CASINRGTDTQYF
.,TRBJ1-5,TRBV19,CASSLRDSNQPQHF
.,TRBJ2-3,TRBV10-1,CASSEAGASGEDTQYF
.,TRBJ1-3,TRBV9,CASSVGQGNSGNTIYF
.,TRBJ2-5,TRBV28,CASSSGLAGGETQYF
.,TRBJ2-3,TRBV2,CASPLTGGSTDTQYF
.,TRBJ2-2,TRBV9,CASSTTSGRSGELFF
.,TRBJ1-3,TRBV7-9,CASSFYTNRGPSSGNTIYF
.,TRBJ2-3,TRBV19,CASSIGEGDLTDTQYF
.,TRBJ2-3,TRBV5-6,CASSSEGRGTQYF
.,TRBJ2-7,TRBV10-3,CAISDRVTIKPSYEQYF
.,TRBJ1-1,TRBV7-9,CASSSGGQLRVDTEAFF
.,TRBJ2-1,TRBV13,CASSLGDSYNEQFF
few,TRBJ1-6,TRBV10-3,CAITGGNSPLHF
.,TRBJ2-1,TRBV29-1,CSVGRGYNEQFF
few,TRBJ2-7,TRBV4-1,CASSPNSYEQYF
.,TRBJ2-7,TRBV5-6,CASSLGGGGRSEQYF
once,TRBJ1-3,TRBV9,CASSDDDRDSGNTIYF
.,TRBJ1-1,TRBV27,CASSFRDTSGTEAFF